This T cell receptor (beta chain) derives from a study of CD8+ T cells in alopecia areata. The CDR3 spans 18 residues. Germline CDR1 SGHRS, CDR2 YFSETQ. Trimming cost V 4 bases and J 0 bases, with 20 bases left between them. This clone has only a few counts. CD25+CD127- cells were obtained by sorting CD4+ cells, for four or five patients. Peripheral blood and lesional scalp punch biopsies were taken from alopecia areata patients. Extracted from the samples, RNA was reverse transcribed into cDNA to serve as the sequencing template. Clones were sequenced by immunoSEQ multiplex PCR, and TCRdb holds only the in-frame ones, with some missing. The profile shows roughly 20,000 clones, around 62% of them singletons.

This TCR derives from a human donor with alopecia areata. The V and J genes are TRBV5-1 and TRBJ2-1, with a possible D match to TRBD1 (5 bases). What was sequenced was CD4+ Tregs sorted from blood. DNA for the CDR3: TGCGCCAGCAGCCCGCAAAGGGGTTCTTCCCTCTCCTACAATGAGCAGTTCTTC. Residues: CASSPQRGSSLSYNEQFF.